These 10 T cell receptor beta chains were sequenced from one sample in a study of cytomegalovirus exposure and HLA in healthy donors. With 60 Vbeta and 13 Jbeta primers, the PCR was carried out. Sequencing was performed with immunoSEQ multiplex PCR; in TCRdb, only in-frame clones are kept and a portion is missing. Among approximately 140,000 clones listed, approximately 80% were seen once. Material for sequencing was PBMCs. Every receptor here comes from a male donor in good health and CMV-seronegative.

As DNA, the CDR3 is TGTGCCAGCAGTGTGGGGAATAGCGGGAGAACGGATACGCAGTATTTT. It translates to CASSVGNSGRTDTQYF. The chain has TRBV6-1 and TRBJ2-3; the match to TRBD2 covers 9 bases. From germline, CDR1 is MNHNS and CDR2 SASEGT. The J segment lost 6 bases and the V segment lost 4 bases, leaving 11 bases of the junction unmatched. The CDR3 loop spans 16 amino acids.

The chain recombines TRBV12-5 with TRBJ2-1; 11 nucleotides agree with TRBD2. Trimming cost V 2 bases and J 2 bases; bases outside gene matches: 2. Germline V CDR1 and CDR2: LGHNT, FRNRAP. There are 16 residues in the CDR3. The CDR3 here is CASGLRLAGTYNEQFF. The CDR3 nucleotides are TGTGCTAGTGGTTTGAGACTAGCGGGAACCTACAATGAGCAGTTCTTC.

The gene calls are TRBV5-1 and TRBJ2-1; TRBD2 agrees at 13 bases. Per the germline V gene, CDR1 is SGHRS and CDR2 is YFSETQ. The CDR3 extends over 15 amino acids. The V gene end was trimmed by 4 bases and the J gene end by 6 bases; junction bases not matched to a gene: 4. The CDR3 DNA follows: TGCGCCAGCAGCGCCGGGACTAGCGGGGTCAATGAGCAGTTCTTC. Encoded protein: CASSAGTSGVNEQFF. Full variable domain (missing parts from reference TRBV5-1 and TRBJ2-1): KAGVTQTPRYLIKTRGQQVTLSCSPISGHRSVSWYQQTPGQGLQFLFEYFSETQRNKGNFPGRFSGRQFSNSRSEMNVSTLELGDSALYLCASSAGTSGVNEQFFGPGTRLTVL.

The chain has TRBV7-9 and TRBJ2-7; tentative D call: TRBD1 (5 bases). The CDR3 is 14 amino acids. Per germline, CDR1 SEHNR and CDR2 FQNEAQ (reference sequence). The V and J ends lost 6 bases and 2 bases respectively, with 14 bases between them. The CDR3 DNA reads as TGTGCCAGCAGTTGGGGCAGGGTGACCTACGAGCAGTACTTC. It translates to CASSWGRVTYEQYF. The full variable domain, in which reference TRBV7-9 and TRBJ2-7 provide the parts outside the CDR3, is DTGVSQNPRHKITKRGQNVTFRCDPISEHNRLYWYRQTLGQGPEFLTYFQNEAQLEKSRLLSDRFSAERPKGSFSTLEIQRTEQGDSAMYLCASSWGRVTYEQYFGPGTRLTVT.

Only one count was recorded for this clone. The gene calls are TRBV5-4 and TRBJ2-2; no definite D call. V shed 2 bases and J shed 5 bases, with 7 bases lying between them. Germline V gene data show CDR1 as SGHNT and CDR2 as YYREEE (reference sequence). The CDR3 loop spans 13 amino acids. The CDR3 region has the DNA TGTGCCAGCAGCTTTACTATGACCGGGGAGCTGTTTTTT. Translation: CASSFTMTGELFF. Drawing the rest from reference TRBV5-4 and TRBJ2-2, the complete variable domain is ETGVTQSPTHLIKTRGQQVTLRCSSQSGHNTVSWYQQALGQGPQFIFQYYREEENGRGNFPPRFSGLQFPNYSSELNVNALELDDSALYLCASSFTMTGELFFGEGSRLTVL.

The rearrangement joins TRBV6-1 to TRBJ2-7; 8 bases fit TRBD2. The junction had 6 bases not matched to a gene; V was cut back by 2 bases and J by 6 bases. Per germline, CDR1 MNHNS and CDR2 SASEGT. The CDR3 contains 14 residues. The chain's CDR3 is CASSESGLVSEQYF. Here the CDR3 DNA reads TGTGCCAGCAGTGAATCGGGACTAGTCTCCGAGCAGTACTTC.

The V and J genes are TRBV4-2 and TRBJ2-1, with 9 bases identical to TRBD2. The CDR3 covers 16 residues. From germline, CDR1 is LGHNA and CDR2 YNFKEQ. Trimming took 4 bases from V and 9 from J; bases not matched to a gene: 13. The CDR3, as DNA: TGTGCCAGCAGCCCAGACGGGACTAGCAGACTAGGTGAGCAGTTCTTC. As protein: CASSPDGTSRLGEQFF.

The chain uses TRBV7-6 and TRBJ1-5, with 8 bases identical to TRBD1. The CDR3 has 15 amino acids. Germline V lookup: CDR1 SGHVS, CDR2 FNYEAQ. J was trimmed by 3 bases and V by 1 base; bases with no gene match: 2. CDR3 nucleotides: TGTGCCAGCAGCTTAGAGACAGGGGCCAATCAGCCCCAGCATTTT. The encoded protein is CASSLETGANQPQHF.

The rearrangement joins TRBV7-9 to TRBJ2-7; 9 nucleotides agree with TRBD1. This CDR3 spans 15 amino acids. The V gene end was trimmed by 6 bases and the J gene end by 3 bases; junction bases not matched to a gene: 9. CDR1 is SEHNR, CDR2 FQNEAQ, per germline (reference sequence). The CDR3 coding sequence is TGTGCCAGCAGTAGCAGGGGACAGGGCTTCTACGAGCAGTACTTC. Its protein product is CASSSRGQGFYEQYF.

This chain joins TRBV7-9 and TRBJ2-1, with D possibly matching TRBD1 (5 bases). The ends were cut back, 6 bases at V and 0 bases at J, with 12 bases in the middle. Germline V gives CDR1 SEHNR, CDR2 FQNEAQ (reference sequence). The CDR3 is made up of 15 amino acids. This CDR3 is CASRQQESSYNEQFF. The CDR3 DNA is TGTGCCAGCAGGCAACAGGAGAGCTCCTACAATGAGCAGTTCTTC.